This T cell receptor beta chain was sequenced for a study of blood T cell repertoires in COVID-19. Clones were read by immunoSEQ multiplex PCR, and TCRdb kept only the in-frame ones, dropping some. This table holds some 190,000 clones, more than 70% found once. CDR3 length: 14 residues. Germline assignment: CDR1 MNHEY and CDR2 SMNVEV (reference sequence). After removal of 3 bases from V and 6 bases from J, the junction contained 5 bases not matched to a gene. The V gene is TRBV27, the J gene TRBJ2-1; 7 bases map to TRBD2. Material: peripheral blood. This sequence originates from a woman aged 60 to 75 with acute or convalescent COVID-19. The CDR3 protein is CASSFQRDGNEQFF. CDR3 nucleotide sequence: TGTGCCAGCAGTTTTCAGCGGGACGGCAATGAGCAGTTCTTC.